Listed below are T cell receptor beta chains from one sample, sequenced in a study of T cell responses to AZD1222 COVID-19 vaccine. TCRdb keeps only in-frame clones here, not all; method: immunoSEQ multiplex PCR. The sample includes 160,000 or so clones, 91% of them seen just once. Specimen: peripheral blood, collected on day 0 of AZD1222 vaccination. These TCRs come from an adult in good health. Each CDR3 is given with its conserved first and last residue. The order of the fields is V gene, J gene, CDR3 protein.

TRBV24-1	TRBJ2-5	CATSDRTTLPETQYF
TRBV27	TRBJ1-1	CASSDQDGTGRLMNTEAFF
TRBV7-2	TRBJ2-2	CASSPGGLASTGELFF
TRBV20-1	TRBJ2-3	CSASKGESSTDTQYF
TRBV28	TRBJ1-6	CASSLYPDSPLHF
TRBV4-2	TRBJ2-7	CASSQGDRAQGNYEQYF
TRBV28	TRBJ1-2	CASSLRPQENRYGYTF
TRBV19	TRBJ1-2	CASSIVGGSTYGYTF
TRBV27	TRBJ1-5	CASSSQFSNQPQHF
TRBV6-6	TRBJ2-1	CASILGSSYNEQFF
TRBV28	TRBJ2-1	CASSLSYNEQFF
TRBV12-3/TRBV12-4	TRBJ2-1	CASRLAGGNEQFF
TRBV10-3	TRBJ1-6	CATGPHNSPLHF
TRBV5-5	TRBJ1-4	CASSGGTVNEKLFF
TRBV19	TRBJ1-2	CASRHTSSEYGYTF
TRBV19	TRBJ2-7	CASSPETSGRSYEQYF
TRBV29-1	TRBJ2-1	CSIPDRGGYNEQFF
TRBV7-9	TRBJ2-5	CASSPAASETQYF
TRBV6-2/TRBV6-3	TRBJ2-7	CASSYGTNYEQYF
TRBV24-1	TRBJ1-5	CATSDKRSREPQHF
TRBV6-2/TRBV6-3	TRBJ1-5	CASSYFDPRGRGSFTRSQHF
TRBV7-7	TRBJ2-5	CASSLSSGGWETQYF
TRBV5-1	TRBJ1-1	CASSSGGRSTEAFF